This T cell receptor (beta chain) was identified during a study of shared clonotypes between healthy human individuals. CD8 cells regarded as naive lacked CD45RO, were positively chosen for CCR7, and omitted terminally differentiated effector memory CD45RA+ cells. As handled by the study authors: ImmunoSEQ junction-only sequences lacked quality scores, so their filtering differed. Assay: immunoSEQ multiplex PCR; the TCRdb copy retains only in-frame clones and omits some. V, J and clone size derive from that table, while D and trimming were established from the DNA sequence. Among roughly 2,000,000 clones listed, less than 95% were seen once. Findings of the study overall: The study sampled only blood, and tissue repertoires likely differ.

Of note for this clone: Its antigen remains unidentified.

Germline loops: CDR1 LGHNT, CDR2 FRNRAP. The CDR3 is made up of 14 amino acids. Trimming pared 5 bases from V and 1 base from J, leaving 9 bases between. The clonotype originates from a young man in good health. V is TRBV12-5 and J is TRBJ2-1; no clear D. Input material: naive CD8+ T cells sorted from blood. CDR3 region: CASGLDASYNEQFF. In nucleotides, the CDR3 is TGTGCTAGTGGTCTCGACGCATCCTACAATGAGCAGTTCTTC.